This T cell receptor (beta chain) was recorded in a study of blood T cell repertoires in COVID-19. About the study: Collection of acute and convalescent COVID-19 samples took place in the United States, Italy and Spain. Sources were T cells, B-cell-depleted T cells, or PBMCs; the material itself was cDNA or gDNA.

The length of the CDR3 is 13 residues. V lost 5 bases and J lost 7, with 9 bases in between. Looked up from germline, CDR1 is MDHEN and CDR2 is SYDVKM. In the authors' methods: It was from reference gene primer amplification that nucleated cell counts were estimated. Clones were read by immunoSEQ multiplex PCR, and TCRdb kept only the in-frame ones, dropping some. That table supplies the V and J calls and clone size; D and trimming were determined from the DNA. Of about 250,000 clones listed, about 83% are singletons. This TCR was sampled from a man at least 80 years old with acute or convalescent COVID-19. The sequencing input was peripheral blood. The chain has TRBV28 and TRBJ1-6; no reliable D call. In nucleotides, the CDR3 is TGTGCCAGCAGTCAGTCGGGGAATTCACCCCTCCACTTT. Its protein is CASSQSGNSPLHF.